A single sample is the source of the 10 T cell receptor beta chains below, sequenced in a study of cytomegalovirus exposure and HLA in healthy donors. A multiplex PCR was run with 60 Vbeta primers and 13 Jbeta primers. The assay was immunoSEQ multiplex PCR, and TCRdb's table has in-frame clones only and misses some. The sample shows roughly 120,000 clones, 65% to 85% of them seen only once. The specimen was PBMCs. Receptors were obtained from a woman in her thirties or forties in good health and CMV-seropositive.

The chain uses TRBV7-9 and TRBJ1-2; D is unresolved. Germline assignment: CDR1 SEHNR and CDR2 FQNEAQ (reference sequence). The CDR3 runs 12 residues. Trimming pared 1 base from V and 7 bases from J, leaving 7 bases between. The CDR3 loop is CASSLGGFGYTF. In nucleotides, the CDR3 is TGTGCCAGCAGCTTAGGAGGGTTTGGCTACACCTTC.

The chain recombines TRBV6-5 with TRBJ2-5, with TRBD2 matching 9 bases. TRBJ2-7 explains the end of the DNA better; the J call may be wrong. The CDR3 runs 15 residues. The germline V gene has CDR1 MNHEY and CDR2 SVGAGI. The CDR3 bases are TGTGCCAGCAGTTTGCGGGAGGGGGGACACTACGAGCAGTACTTC. As protein: CASSLREGGHYEQYF.

The chain carries TRBV5-1 and TRBJ2-5, with D maybe TRBD1 (5 bases). The CDR3 extends over 14 amino acids. CDR1 SGHRS and CDR2 YFSETQ come from the germline V gene. V was clipped by 3 bases and J by 2 bases, with 11 bases between them. CDR3 region: CASSSPTAQETQYF. CDR3 bases: TGCGCCAGCAGCTCGCCGACAGCACAAGAGACCCAGTACTTC.

The V gene is TRBV28, the J gene TRBJ1-5, with D possibly matching TRBD1 (6 bases). The CDR3 is made up of 14 amino acids. Trimming took off 6 bases at V and 6 bases at J, with 15 bases between the two ends. Per germline, CDR1 MDHEN and CDR2 SYDVKM. CDR3 coding DNA: TGTGCCAGCAGCGGGGGGGCAGGATCTCAGCCCCAGCATTTT. The encoded protein is CASSGGAGSQPQHF.

The CDR3 bases are TGTGCCAGCAGTTCTACGGACAGGGCGAACACCGGGGAGCTGTTTTTT. Its protein product is CASSSTDRANTGELFF. The chain is built from TRBV7-6 and TRBJ2-2, with 8 nucleotides matching TRBD1. CDR3 size: 16 residues. V dropped 6 bases and J dropped 0; count of bases not matched to a gene: 6. Germline V gene lookup returns CDR1 SGHVS and CDR2 FNYEAQ. The entire variable domain, with the rest obtained from reference TRBV7-6 and TRBJ2-2, is as follows: GAGVSQSPRYKVTKRGQDVALRCDPISGHVSLYWYRQALGQGPEFLTYFNYEAQQDKSGLPNDRFSAERPEGSISTLTIQRTEQRDSAMYRCASSSTDRANTGELFFGEGSRLTVL.

The chain has TRBV27 and TRBJ2-7; D is possibly TRBD1 (7 bases). The length of the CDR3 is 14 residues. V was trimmed by 0 bases and J by 5 bases, leaving 11 bases between them. Germline V lookup: CDR1 MNHEY, CDR2 SMNVEV (reference sequence). CDR3 nucleotides: TGTGCCAGCAGTTTATCCAGGGGGGTTCACGAGCAGTACTTC. Protein: CASSLSRGVHEQYF.

The V call is TRBV5-1, the J call TRBJ2-7, with D unresolved. Germline V gene data show CDR1 as SGHRS and CDR2 as YFSETQ. This CDR3 has 13 residues. Trimming took 0 bases from V and 5 from J, leaving 9 bases between them. CDR3 loop: CASSLGVVNEQYF. The CDR3 nucleotides read TGCGCCAGCAGCTTGGGCGTAGTAAACGAGCAGTACTTC. Complete variable domain (other parts from reference TRBV5-1 and TRBJ2-7): KAGVTQTPRYLIKTRGQQVTLSCSPISGHRSVSWYQQTPGQGLQFLFEYFSETQRNKGNFPGRFSGRQFSNSRSEMNVSTLELGDSALYLCASSLGVVNEQYFGPGTRLTVT.

The J gene is TRBJ1-6, the V gene TRBV4-3, with D possibly TRBD1 on 5 matching bases. The V and J ends lost 0 bases and 4 bases respectively, with 10 bases between them. The CDR3 covers 16 residues. CDR1 LGHNA and CDR2 YSLEER come from the germline V gene. CDR3 sequence: CASSQEAGMYNSPLHF. The CDR3 bases are TGCGCCAGCAGCCAAGAGGCAGGGATGTATAATTCACCCCTCCACTTT.

This rearrangement joins TRBV5-4 to TRBJ2-2; 9 nucleotides line up with TRBD1. In germline, CDR1 is SGHNT, CDR2 YYREEE (reference sequence). This CDR3 region has 16 residues. V shed 6 bases, J shed 2 bases, and the junction held 8 bases outside the gene matches. The CDR3 sequence is CASTPPGQGNTGELFF. DNA of the CDR3: TGTGCCAGCACCCCCCCGGGACAGGGAAACACCGGGGAGCTGTTTTTT.

The chain carries TRBV27 and TRBJ2-3, with TRBD2 as a possible D gene (5 bases). Trimming removed 1 base at V and 0 bases at J, with 5 bases between. The germline gives CDR1 MNHEY, CDR2 SMNVEV (reference sequence). The CDR3 is 14 amino acids. Written as DNA, the CDR3 is TGTGCCAGCAGTTTATGGACTAGCACAGATACGCAGTATTTT. Translated: CASSLWTSTDTQYF.